The entry below describes one TCR beta chain. TCRdb's table, derived via immunoSEQ multiplex PCR, lists solely in-frame clones and lacks some. The sample includes about 110,000 clones, about 87% of them seen just once. This record belongs to a study of identifying expanded T cells in peripheral blood. No infections or other immune events were documented during collection. The CDR3 is 15 amino acids. The ends were cut back, 3 bases at V and 5 bases at J, with 14 bases in the middle. CDR1 and CDR2 from the germline V gene are LGHNA and YNFKEQ. The chain has TRBV4-2 and TRBJ2-1, with D possibly matching TRBD2 (7 bases). The sequenced sample consisted of blood. This receptor was obtained from a person aged 18-70 years in good health. The CDR3 reads CASSHPAGDNNEQFF. In DNA form, the CDR3 reads TGTGCCAGCAGCCACCCGGCGGGGGACAACAATGAGCAGTTCTTC.